Listed below are T cell receptor beta chains from one sample, sequenced in a study of early T cells in non-severe SARS-CoV-2 infection. TCRdb processed the 5' RACE reads anew with MiXCR; each CDR3 protein has one entry. The table shows approximately 46,000 distinct CDR3 sequences, with around 6% occurring only once. Material for sequencing was whole blood. The receptors come from an adult who was a healthcare worker with PCR-confirmed SARS-CoV-2 infection or an uninfected control (not recorded which). CDR3s include the opening cysteine and the closing phenylalanine or tryptophan. D genes are given only for firm matches. Expanded clones get a size class; other rows say once, few or many, or leave the size out.

clone size: -
J gene: TRBJ2-1
V gene: TRBV20-1
D gene: TRBD1
CDR3 protein: CSARGDSSYNEQFF
CDR3 DNA: TGCAGTGCTAGGGGGGACAGTTCCTACAATGAGCAGTTCTTC

clone size: few
J gene: TRBJ2-7
V gene: TRBV6-2/TRBV6-3
D gene: -
CDR3 protein: CASRSDPTGGIPIPHYEQYF
CDR3 DNA: TGTGCCAGCAGATCCGACCCGACAGGTGGGATTCCCATCCCTCACTACGAGCAGTACTTC

clone size: many
J gene: TRBJ2-7
V gene: TRBV7-2
D gene: -
CDR3 protein: CASSRGSETYEQYF
CDR3 DNA: TGTGCCAGCAGCCGGGGCTCCGAGACCTACGAGCAGTACTTC

clone size: -
J gene: TRBJ2-7
V gene: TRBV24-1
D gene: -
CDR3 protein: CATSTAELVQQYF
CDR3 DNA: TGTGCCACCAGTACGGCGGAGCTGGTCCAGCAGTACTTC

clone size: -
J gene: TRBJ2-7
V gene: TRBV29-1
D gene: TRBD1
CDR3 protein: CSVERGHESREQYF
CDR3 DNA: TGCAGCGTTGAAAGGGGGCACGAGTCTCGTGAGCAGTACTTC

clone size: few
J gene: TRBJ2-1
V gene: TRBV7-6
D gene: TRBD1
CDR3 protein: CASSYGQGTREQFF
CDR3 DNA: TGTGCCAGCAGCTACGGACAGGGCACGCGCGAGCAGTTCTTC

clone size: many
J gene: TRBJ1-1
V gene: TRBV28
D gene: TRBD1
CDR3 protein: CASSLDQGQGKGNTEAFF
CDR3 DNA: TGTGCCAGCAGTTTAGATCAGGGACAGGGTAAAGGAAACACTGAAGCTTTCTTT

clone size: many
J gene: TRBJ2-5
V gene: TRBV28
D gene: -
CDR3 protein: CASIRRQGTQETQYF
CDR3 DNA: TGTGCCAGCATCCGAAGGCAGGGGACCCAAGAGACCCAGTACTTC

clone size: many
J gene: TRBJ2-1
V gene: TRBV7-9
D gene: -
CDR3 protein: CASSLDSDSSYNEQFF
CDR3 DNA: TGTGCCAGCAGCTTAGACTCCGATAGCTCCTACAATGAGCAGTTCTTC

clone size: many
J gene: TRBJ2-3
V gene: TRBV4-2
D gene: -
CDR3 protein: CASSQGSSDTDTQYF
CDR3 DNA: TGTGCCAGCAGCCAAGGATCGTCAGACACAGATACGCAGTATTTT

clone size: -
J gene: TRBJ2-2
V gene: TRBV4-1
D gene: TRBD1
CDR3 protein: CASSQAQGAGGELFF
CDR3 DNA: TGCGCCAGCAGCCAGGCACAGGGGGCCGGCGGGGAGCTGTTTTTT

clone size: many
J gene: TRBJ2-2
V gene: TRBV27
D gene: TRBD2
CDR3 protein: CASSFGTSGGTGELFF
CDR3 DNA: TGTGCCAGCAGTTTTGGGACTAGCGGGGGGACCGGGGAGCTGTTTTTT

clone size: -
J gene: TRBJ2-1
V gene: TRBV18
D gene: -
CDR3 protein: CASSLGVGSSYNEQFF
CDR3 DNA: TGTGCCAGCTCACTCGGGGTGGGCAGCTCCTACAATGAGCAGTTCTTC

clone size: few
J gene: TRBJ2-3
V gene: TRBV6-5
D gene: -
CDR3 protein: CASSLVLGGGRDTQYF
CDR3 DNA: TGTGCCAGCAGTTTGGTTCTGGGGGGGGGCCGAGATACGCAGTATTTT

clone size: many
J gene: TRBJ1-5
V gene: TRBV20-1
D gene: -
CDR3 protein: CSAADRYYQPQHF
CDR3 DNA: TGCAGTGCCGCCGACCGATACTATCAGCCCCAGCATTTT

clone size: -
J gene: TRBJ1-4
V gene: TRBV29-1
D gene: -
CDR3 protein: CSVAEAGNEKLFF
CDR3 DNA: TGCAGCGTTGCTGAGGCAGGGAATGAAAAACTGTTTTTT

clone size: few
J gene: TRBJ2-1
V gene: TRBV19
D gene: -
CDR3 protein: CASSIRQDREQFF
CDR3 DNA: TGTGCCAGTAGTATAAGACAGGACCGGGAGCAGTTCTTC

clone size: -
J gene: TRBJ2-3
V gene: TRBV5-1
D gene: -
CDR3 protein: CASSPWGGTDTQYF
CDR3 DNA: TGCGCCAGCAGCCCCTGGGGGGGCACAGATACGCAGTATTTT

clone size: many
J gene: TRBJ2-3
V gene: TRBV7-2
D gene: -
CDR3 protein: CASSPRYLPGAGTDTQYF
CDR3 DNA: TGTGCCAGCAGCCCTAGATACCTCCCCGGGGCTGGAACAGATACGCAGTATTTT

clone size: few
J gene: TRBJ1-1
V gene: TRBV2
D gene: -
CDR3 protein: CASRRGGTEAFF
CDR3 DNA: TGTGCCAGCCGGCGGGGCGGAACTGAAGCTTTCTTT

clone size: -
J gene: TRBJ1-1
V gene: TRBV20-1
D gene: -
CDR3 protein: CSASRVEAFF
CDR3 DNA: TGCAGTGCTAGCCGGGTTGAAGCTTTCTTT

clone size: medium-sized
J gene: TRBJ1-5
V gene: TRBV4-1
D gene: -
CDR3 protein: CASSQDFGQPQHF
CDR3 DNA: TGCGCCAGCAGCCAAGATTTCGGACAGCCCCAGCATTTT

clone size: many
J gene: TRBJ2-5
V gene: TRBV5-4
D gene: -
CDR3 protein: CASSQDRTSRETQYF
CDR3 DNA: TGTGCCAGCAGCCAGGACAGGACTAGCAGGGAGACCCAGTACTTC

clone size: many
J gene: TRBJ1-2
V gene: TRBV6-5
D gene: TRBD1
CDR3 protein: CASSRGQSQRGYGYTF
CDR3 DNA: TGTGCCAGCAGTCGGGGACAGTCTCAACGGGGCTATGGCTACACCTTC

clone size: -
J gene: TRBJ2-7
V gene: TRBV7-9
D gene: TRBD1
CDR3 protein: CASSSEGQGVRNEQYF
CDR3 DNA: TGTGCCAGCAGCTCCGAAGGACAGGGGGTTAGGAACGAGCAGTACTTC

clone size: -
J gene: TRBJ1-2
V gene: TRBV27
D gene: -
CDR3 protein: CASSLGPPSSGYGYTF
CDR3 DNA: TGTGCCAGCAGTTTGGGGCCCCCCTCTTCGGGATATGGCTACACCTTC

clone size: few
J gene: TRBJ2-3
V gene: TRBV20-1
D gene: -
CDR3 protein: CSARASDATQYF
CDR3 DNA: TGCAGTGCTAGAGCTAGCGATGCTACGCAGTATTTT

clone size: many
J gene: TRBJ2-7
V gene: TRBV6-5
D gene: -
CDR3 protein: CASSSHGTETFYEQYF
CDR3 DNA: TGTGCCAGCAGTTCTCACGGGACCGAGACCTTCTACGAGCAGTACTTC

clone size: few
J gene: TRBJ2-3
V gene: TRBV6-6
D gene: -
CDR3 protein: CASSHRLVRDTQYF
CDR3 DNA: TGTGCCAGCAGTCACCGCCTAGTTCGAGATACGCAGTATTTT

clone size: many
J gene: TRBJ2-1
V gene: TRBV5-1
D gene: -
CDR3 protein: CASSLAYGGYFPHNEQFF
CDR3 DNA: TGCGCCAGCAGCTTGGCTTATGGGGGTTATTTTCCTCATAATGAGCAGTTCTTC

clone size: many
J gene: TRBJ2-1
V gene: TRBV6-5
D gene: -
CDR3 protein: CASSSIALSESTYNEQFF
CDR3 DNA: TGTGCCAGCAGTTCCATAGCCCTGTCAGAGTCTACCTACAATGAGCAGTTCTTC